This TCR beta chain was retrieved from a study of blood T cell repertoires in COVID-19 (dated by TCRdb to the early 2020s). For the study in its entirety: Samples from collaborators originated in the United States, Italy and Spain and spanned both the acute and convalescent phases of COVID-19. The material from the prospective study consisted of cDNA or gDNA derived from T cells, B-cell-depleted T cells, or PBMCs. Subjects who had been exposed to COVID-19, were actively infected with it, or had recovered from it provided the deeply sampled blood TCRbeta repertoires that made up the dataset. The repertoires were released in a freely available public database intended as a resource for research on the immune response to SARS-CoV-2. Samples came from the ongoing ImmuneRACE study (first 160 participants) plus 1,254 subjects from 6 global collaborators. A de-identified subject ID, COVID-19 status, age in years and sex were almost always included in the sample metadata. Where available, HLA class I and class II types were obtained from metadata supplied by the sample provider rather than from assay-based typing.

Points on this clone: What this receptor recognizes is not known. There are no base qualities to consult, and no much larger clone falls within one base.

Here is what the overall study found, with its caveats: The amount of clinical and demographic metadata varied by source and participant and was provided uncurated.

Collaborating institutions collected whole blood in K2EDTA tubes following their own protocols. Collaborator samples were shipped for TCRbeta analysis as frozen whole blood, isolated PBMCs, or DNA extracted from either sample type. TCRbeta CDR3 regions were amplified from genomic DNA by means of the immunoSEQ Assay, a bias-controlled multiplex PCR. Concerning the study's data processing: Nucleated cell counts per sample were estimated from amplification of reference gene primers within the assay. To quantify the absolute abundance of each unique TCRbeta CDR3 rearrangement, sequence reads were collapsed and filtered. For each sample, productive Simpson clonality was calculated by taking the square root of Simpson's diversity index across productive rearrangements. TCRdb mirrors the immuneACCESS table, restricted to in-frame sequences. Some clones are absent from its copies; in checked studies, under half trace to an unresolved V gene, and the reason for the others is unknown. V, J and clone size derive from that table, while D and trimming were established from the DNA sequence. This sample comprises approximately 180,000 clones, roughly 87% of them detected only once. The ten largest account for about 8% of the sample.

Material: peripheral blood. This TCR derives from a woman in her 70s with acute or convalescent COVID-19.

Read as DNA, the sequence is TGTGCCAGCAGCCAAGATTTGGTTACAGCTTCCTCCTATAATTCACCCCTCCACTTT. The resulting protein is CASSQDLVTASSYNSPLHF. This sequence uses TRBV3-1 (or the pseudogene TRBV3-2) and TRBJ1-6; the D segment cannot be called with confidence. Sequences LGHDT (CDR1) and YNNKEL (CDR2) are obtained from the germline V gene (reference sequence). The V end loses 0 bases and the J end loses 0 bases, and a stretch of 15 bases separates them. The CDR3 sequence holds 19 residues, the cysteine and phenylalanine included. The kept DNA is CDR3 alone, 57 bases in frame from the first base.